The entry below gives a single TCR beta chain sequence along with its context. The data were taken from a study of blood T cell repertoires in COVID-19. Study as a whole: The United States, Italy and Spain were the sources of the acute and convalescent COVID-19 samples. T cells, B-cell-depleted T cells, or PBMCs supplied cDNA or gDNA.

Authors' methods: Amplification from reference gene primers served as the basis for estimated nucleated cell counts. Generated by immunoSEQ multiplex PCR, the TCRdb table keeps only in-frame clones and is missing some. The V and J calls and clone size are taken from that table; D and trimming were inferred from the DNA. The sample lists a few hundred thousand clones, 70% to 90% occurring once. V was cut by 7 bases and J by 9 bases, with 10 bases left in between. The CDR3 runs 12 residues. Per the germline V gene, CDR1 is MDHEN and CDR2 is SYDVKM. The sequence came from a man in his sixties who had recovered from COVID-19. The chain combines TRBV28 with TRBJ1-6; possibly TRBD1 for D (5 bases). Sequenced input: peripheral blood. The CDR3 protein is CASNLGGSPLHF. For the CDR3, the DNA is TGTGCCAGCAACCTCGGGGGTTCACCCCTCCACTTT. The full variable domain, with the rest looked up from reference TRBV28 and TRBJ1-6, is DVKVTQSSRYLVKRTGEKVFLECVQDMDHENMFWYRQDPGLGLRLIYFSYDVKMKEKGDIPEGYSVSREKKERFSLILESASTNQTSMYLCASNLGGSPLHFGNGTRLTVT.